Below are 12 T cell receptor beta chains sequenced from a single sample in a study of blood T cells in healthy people across ages. Through a sample-barcoded 5' primer and a J-beta primer mix, a second PCR was run for roughly 7 to 12 cycles. TCRdb re-called the 5' RACE reads with MiXCR, one entry per CDR3 protein. Of more than 800,000 distinct CDR3 sequences in the sample, 45% were seen once. The source material was blood. Receptor source: a woman aged 55-69 years in good health.

The chain joins TRBV4-1 to TRBJ2-1; TRBD1 matches at 8 bases. The CDR3 is 16 residues long. Per the germline V gene, CDR1 is MGHRA and CDR2 is YSYEKL. V shed 3 bases and J 5 bases; nucleotides not matched to a gene: 9. CDR3 nucleotides: TGCGCCAGCAGCCACCCTTTACAGGGGGAAAACAATGAGCAGTTCTTC. Translated, it gives CASSHPLQGENNEQFF.

This chain uses TRBV10-3 with TRBJ1-1; D possibly corresponds to TRBD1 (5 bases). The germline CDR1 and CDR2 sequences are ENHRY and SYGVKD. Between the trimmed V and J ends, which lost 6 bases and 1 base, there was a span of 9 bases. The CDR3 length is 13 residues. This CDR3 is CAIRGLQNTEAFF. DNA of the CDR3: TGTGCCATCAGGGGACTCCAGAACACTGAAGCTTTCTTT.

J is TRBJ1-2 and V is TRBV5-6, with D perhaps TRBD1 (6 bases). Per germline, CDR1 SGHDT and CDR2 YYEEEE. The ends were cut back, 5 bases at V and 4 bases at J, with 15 bases in the middle. The CDR3 is made up of 14 amino acids. This CDR3 is CASSAPGDPYGYTF. The CDR3, as DNA: TGTGCCAGCAGTGCACCAGGGGATCCCTATGGCTACACCTTC.

This clonotype has ten or more counts. CDR3 nucleotides: TGTGCCAGCAGCTTGAGTACTAGCGGCTACGAGCAGTACTTC. Encoded protein: CASSLSTSGYEQYF. V gene TRBV7-2 combines with J gene TRBJ2-7; 8 nucleotides line up with TRBD2. Per germline, CDR1 SGHTA and CDR2 FQGNSA. The CDR3 length is 14 residues. V trimming: 3 bases; J trimming: 3 bases; junction bases outside the gene matches: 4.

As regards this clonotype: Its ends do not fully match the called genes, so a read error is possible. The chain employs TRBV4-2 and TRBJ1-6; a possible D gene is TRBD1 (5 bases). CDR3 length equals 18 residues. CDR1 and CDR2 (germline): LGHNA, YNFKEQ. CDR3 in DNA: TGTGCCAGCAGCCAAGATCTTGCCCTTACAGGTAGAGATTCACCCCCCCACTTT. As protein: CASSQDLALTGRDSPPHF.

This clonotype has just a few counts. V and J are TRBV6-6 and TRBJ2-7, with D possibly TRBD2 on 5 matching bases. The CDR3 length is 14 residues. V lost 7 bases, J lost 5 bases, and 18 bases lay in between. Germline CDR1 reads MNHNY; CDR2 reads SVGAGI (reference sequence). The CDR3 DNA sequence: TGTGCCAGCAAACCGGGATATTTAGGCCACGAGCAGTACTTC. This sequence encodes CASKPGYLGHEQYF.

There are many counts of this clonotype. The chain carries TRBV20-1 and TRBJ1-2; possible D gene TRBD1, 5 bases. Germline loops: CDR1 DFQATT, CDR2 SNEGSKA (reference sequence). The ends were cut back, 3 bases at V and 4 bases at J, with 15 bases in the middle. The CDR3 sequence is 14 residues long. CDR3 bases: TGCAGTGCTAGGGACACCCTTAGTACCTATGGCTACACCTTC. Its protein is CSARDTLSTYGYTF.

The rearrangement links TRBV5-6 to TRBJ2-1; D remains unclear. Between the trimmed V and J ends, which lost 2 bases and 4 bases, there was a span of 7 bases. CDR1 SGHDT and CDR2 YYEEEE come from the germline V gene. This CDR3 contains 13 residues. In DNA form, the CDR3 reads TGTGCCAGCAGCTTATGGCCATACAATGAGCAGTTCTTC. Translated: CASSLWPYNEQFF.

This clonotype was counted a few times. The chain joins TRBV15 to TRBJ2-1; a weak D match, TRBD1 (5 bases). CDR1 is LNHNV and CDR2 is YYDKDF in the germline V gene (reference sequence). V was shortened by 0 bases and J by 13 bases, with 13 bases between the two germline ends. This CDR3 has 13 amino acids. The CDR3 DNA is TGTGCCACCAGCAGAGATGGGGCGGCCCACCAGTTCTTC. Translating it yields CATSRDGAAHQFF.

The chain couples TRBV6-5 to TRBJ2-1; no reliable D call. There are 14 residues in the CDR3. Per germline, CDR1 MNHEY and CDR2 SVGAGI. With 0 bases removed from V and 9 bases from J, the gap between germline ends came to 12 bases. CDR3 amino acids: CASSYSSLGGEQFF. The CDR3 nucleotides are TGTGCCAGCAGTTACTCGAGTCTAGGTGGTGAGCAGTTCTTC.

There are a few counts of this clonotype. The chain uses TRBV20-1 and TRBJ2-6; D call uncertain. The CDR3 runs 14 residues. V lost 4 bases, J lost 4 bases, and 11 bases lay in between. The germline CDR1 and CDR2 sequences are DFQATT and SNEGSKA (reference sequence). This chain's CDR3 is CSAIDRSGANVLTF. In DNA, the CDR3 is TGCAGTGCTATAGACCGTTCCGGGGCCAACGTCCTGACTTTC.

This chain connects TRBV12-3 or TRBV12-4 to TRBJ1-5; no clear D. V shed 2 bases and J shed 0 bases, with 5 bases lying between them. This CDR3 comprises 14 residues. CDR3 amino acids: CASSLRISNQPQHF. CDR3 DNA sequence: TGTGCCAGCAGTTTACGGATTAGCAATCAGCCCCAGCATTTT.